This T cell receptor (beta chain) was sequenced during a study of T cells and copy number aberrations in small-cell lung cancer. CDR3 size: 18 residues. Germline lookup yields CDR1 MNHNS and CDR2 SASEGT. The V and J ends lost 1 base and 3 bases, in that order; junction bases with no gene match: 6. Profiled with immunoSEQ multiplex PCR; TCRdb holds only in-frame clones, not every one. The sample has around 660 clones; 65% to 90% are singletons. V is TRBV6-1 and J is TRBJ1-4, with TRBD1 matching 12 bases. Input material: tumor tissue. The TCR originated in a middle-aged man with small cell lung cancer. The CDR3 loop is CASSEVGTGGGSNEKLFF. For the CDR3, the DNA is TGTGCCAGCAGTGAAGTGGGGACAGGGGGCGGATCTAATGAAAAACTGTTTTTT.